These 9 T cell receptor beta chains originate from one sample sequenced in a study of control samples from healthy donors and cancer patients. Profiled with immunoSEQ multiplex PCR; TCRdb holds only in-frame clones, not every one. The sample comprises under 450,000 clones, approximately 92% of which are singletons, and 5% to 8% rests with the top ten. Sequenced material: PBMCs. These receptors all come from a man aged 35-49 years with head and neck cancer.

This clone appeared once. The genes are TRBV3-1 (or the pseudogene TRBV3-2) and TRBJ2-1; 10 bases line up with TRBD1. The junction had 4 bases not matched to a gene; V was cut back by 4 bases and J by 1 base. The CDR3 extends over 16 amino acids. Per the germline V gene, CDR1 is LGHDT and CDR2 is YNNKEL (reference sequence). CDR3 DNA: TGTGCCAGCAGCCTACGACAGGGGGCATCCTACAATGAGCAGTTCTTC. Protein product: CASSLRQGASYNEQFF.

The genes are TRBV19 and TRBJ1-2; the D is unclear. The CDR3 extends over 13 amino acids. V gave up 7 bases and J gave up 6 bases, with 15 bases separating them. Germline values: CDR1 LNHDA, CDR2 SQIVND (reference sequence). The CDR3: CASKETSRDGYTF. CDR3 coding DNA: TGTGCCAGTAAGGAGACCTCCCGGGATGGCTACACCTTC.

This chain joins TRBV29-1 and TRBJ2-3, with 8 bases that match TRBD2. Germline V gene lookup returns CDR1 SQVTM and CDR2 ANQGSEA. The junction had 7 bases not matched to a gene; V was cut back by 4 bases and J by 1 base. This CDR3 comprises 15 residues. CDR3 region: CSVVPFGGGTDTQYF. The CDR3 DNA follows: TGCAGCGTTGTCCCATTCGGGGGGGGCACAGATACGCAGTATTTT.

The chain couples TRBV11-2 to TRBJ2-2; 7 nucleotides line up with TRBD1. The germline V gene has CDR1 SGHAT and CDR2 FQNNGV. The CDR3 is 16 residues long. The junction had 9 bases not matched to a gene; V was cut back by 4 bases and J by 4 bases. CDR3 in DNA: TGTGCCAGCAGCTCCGGACCGACAGGGAGCACCGGGGAGCTGTTTTTT. Translation: CASSSGPTGSTGELFF.

The chain recombines TRBV7-3 with TRBJ2-3, with D unclear. This CDR3 spans 14 amino acids. Trimming cost V 7 bases and J 1 base, with 12 bases left between them. Looked up from germline, CDR1 is SGHTA and CDR2 is FQGTGA. CDR3 in amino acids: CASTPGGGTDTQYF. CDR3 in DNA: TGTGCCAGCACCCCGGGTGGGGGCACAGATACGCAGTATTTT.

The V gene is TRBV27, the J gene TRBJ1-4; no firm D call. The V and J ends lost 4 bases and 5 bases respectively, with 11 bases between them. The CDR3 consists of 14 residues. Per the germline V gene, CDR1 is MNHEY and CDR2 is SMNVEV (reference sequence). CDR3 nucleotide sequence: TGTGCCAGCAGTTCCGAGCTGGGAAATGAAAAACTGTTTTTT. Its protein is CASSSELGNEKLFF.

The chain uses TRBV20-1 and TRBJ1-1; unclear D gene. V shed 7 bases and J shed 1 base, with 7 bases lying between them. The CDR3 consists of 11 residues. Germline CDR1 DFQATT, CDR2 SNEGSKA (reference sequence). The DNA of the CDR3 is TGCAGTGAAAGGCAGAACACTGAAGCTTTCTTT. This encodes CSERQNTEAFF.

This rearrangement joins TRBV27 to TRBJ1-2; perhaps TRBD1 as D (6 bases). The CDR3 extends over 15 amino acids. The V end was cut by 6 bases, the J end by 7 bases, with 21 bases between. The germline V gene encodes CDR1 MNHEY and CDR2 SMNVEV (reference sequence). CDR3 DNA: TGTGCCAGCAGCCCTACCCGGGGGGCGCGGGTTGGCTACACCTTC. This encodes CASSPTRGARVGYTF.

The V call is TRBV3-1 (or the pseudogene TRBV3-2), the J call TRBJ1-1; tentative D call: TRBD1 (5 bases). With 2 bases removed from V and 8 bases from J, the gap between germline ends came to 9 bases. This CDR3 comprises 12 residues. Per germline, CDR1 LGHDT and CDR2 YNNKEL (reference sequence). The CDR3 loop reads CASSQTNREAFF. DNA for the CDR3: TGTGCCAGCAGCCAAACCAACAGGGAAGCTTTCTTT.